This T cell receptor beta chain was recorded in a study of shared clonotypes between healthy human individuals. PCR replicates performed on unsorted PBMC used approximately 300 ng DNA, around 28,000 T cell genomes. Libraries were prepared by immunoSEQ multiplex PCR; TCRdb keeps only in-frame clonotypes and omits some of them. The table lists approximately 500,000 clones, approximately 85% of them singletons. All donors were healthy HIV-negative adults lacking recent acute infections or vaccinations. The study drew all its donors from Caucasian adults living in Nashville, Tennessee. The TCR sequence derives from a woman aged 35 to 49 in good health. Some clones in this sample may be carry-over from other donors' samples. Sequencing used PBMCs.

The CDR3 sequence is CASSPFSGGTDTQYF. CDR3 nucleotide sequence: TGTGCCAGCTCACCCTTCAGCGGGGGAACAGATACGCAGTATTTT. The genes are TRBV18 and TRBJ2-3, with 8 bases matching TRBD2. The CDR3 consists of 15 residues. V shed 3 bases, J shed 3 bases, and the junction held 5 bases outside the gene matches. CDR1 and CDR2 (germline): KGHSH, LQKENI.